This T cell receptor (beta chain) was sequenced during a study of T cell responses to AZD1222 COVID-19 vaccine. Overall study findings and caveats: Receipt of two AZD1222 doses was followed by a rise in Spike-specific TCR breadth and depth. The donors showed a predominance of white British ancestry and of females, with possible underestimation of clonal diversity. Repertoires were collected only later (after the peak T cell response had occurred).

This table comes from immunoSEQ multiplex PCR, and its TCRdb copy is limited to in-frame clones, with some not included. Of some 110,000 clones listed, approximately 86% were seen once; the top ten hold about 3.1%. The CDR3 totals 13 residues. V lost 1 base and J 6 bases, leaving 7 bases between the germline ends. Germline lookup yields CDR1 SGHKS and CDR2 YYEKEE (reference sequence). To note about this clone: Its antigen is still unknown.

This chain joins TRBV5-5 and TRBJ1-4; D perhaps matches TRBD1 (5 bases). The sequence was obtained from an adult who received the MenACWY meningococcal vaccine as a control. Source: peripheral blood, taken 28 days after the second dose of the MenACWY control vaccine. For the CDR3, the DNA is TGTGCCAGCAGCTTGCGGGGGTATGAAAAACTGTTTTTT. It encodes CASSLRGYEKLFF.